This T cell receptor beta chain originates from a study of cytomegalovirus exposure and HLA in healthy donors. Overall study: A data release that came early held some 79 million unique TCRs from HLA-typed donors.

Though probably carrying unrecorded immune exposures, donors were nominally healthy at sampling. Of note for this clone: Its antigen is unknown.

Primers: 60 Vbeta forward and 13 Jbeta reverse. Libraries were prepared by immunoSEQ multiplex PCR; TCRdb keeps only in-frame clonotypes and omits some of them. The data show around 150,000 clones, over 75% seen once. Whole-study results and caveats: The study found most TCR sequences rare, yet found some public TCRs in many donors.

This CDR3 has 19 amino acids. After removal of 6 bases from V and 0 bases from J, the junction contained 20 bases not matched to a gene. This chain uses TRBV23-1 with TRBJ2-7, with 7 bases aligning to TRBD1. TRBV23-1 is identified as an open reading frame with a role that is uncertain. The sequence was obtained from a man between 35 and 55 years old in good health and CMV-seronegative. Material: PBMCs. CDR3 in amino acids: CASSQPTRIPGQTSYEQYF. DNA for the CDR3: TGCGCCAGCAGCCAACCCACGCGTATTCCGGGACAGACCTCCTACGAGCAGTACTTC.